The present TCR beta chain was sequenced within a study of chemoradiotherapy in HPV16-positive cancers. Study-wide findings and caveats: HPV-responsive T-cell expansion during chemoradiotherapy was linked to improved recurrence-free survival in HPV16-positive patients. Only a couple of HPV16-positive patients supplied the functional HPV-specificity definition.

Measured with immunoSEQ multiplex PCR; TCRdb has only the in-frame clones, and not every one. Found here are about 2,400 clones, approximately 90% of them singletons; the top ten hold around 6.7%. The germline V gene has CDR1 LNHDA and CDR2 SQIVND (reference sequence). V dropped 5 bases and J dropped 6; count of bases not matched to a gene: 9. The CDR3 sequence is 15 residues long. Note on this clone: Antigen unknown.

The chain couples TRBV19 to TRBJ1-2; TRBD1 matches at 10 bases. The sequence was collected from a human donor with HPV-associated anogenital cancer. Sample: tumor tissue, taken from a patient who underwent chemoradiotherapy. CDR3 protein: CASSARQGARNGYTF. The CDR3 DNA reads TGTGCCAGTAGTGCCAGACAGGGGGCGCGTAATGGCTACACCTTC.